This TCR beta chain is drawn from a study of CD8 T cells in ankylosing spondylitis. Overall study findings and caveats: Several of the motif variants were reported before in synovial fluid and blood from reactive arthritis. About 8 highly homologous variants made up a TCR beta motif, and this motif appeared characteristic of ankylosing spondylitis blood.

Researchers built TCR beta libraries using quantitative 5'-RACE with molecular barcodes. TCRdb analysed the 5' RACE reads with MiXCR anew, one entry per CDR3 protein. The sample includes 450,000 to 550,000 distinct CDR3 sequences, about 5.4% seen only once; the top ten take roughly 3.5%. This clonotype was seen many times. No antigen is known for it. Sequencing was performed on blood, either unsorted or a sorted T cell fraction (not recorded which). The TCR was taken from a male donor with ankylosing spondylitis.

DNA of the CDR3: TGCGCCAGCAGGAGAGGGGTTGGGGTTGCCTACGAGCAGTACTTC. It codes for CASRRGVGVAYEQYF. This chain connects TRBV5-1 to TRBJ2-7; D possibly matches TRBD1 or TRBD2 (5 bases each). The CDR3 spans 15 residues. Looked up from germline, CDR1 is SGHRS and CDR2 is YFSETQ. Trimming took off 5 bases at V and 2 bases at J, with 17 bases between the two ends. The variable domain in full, with the rest retrieved from reference TRBV5-1 and TRBJ2-7, is KAGVTQTPRYLIKTRGQQVTLSCSPISGHRSVSWYQQTPGQGLQFLFEYFSETQRNKGNFPGRFSGRQFSNSRSEMNVSTLELGDSALYLCASRRGVGVAYEQYFGPGTRLTVT.